One sample yielded the 25 T cell receptor beta chains listed below, sequenced in a study of beta chain features in type 1 diabetes. All of the isolated RNA was reverse transcribed, so expressed TCRB transcripts were sequenced. The data were produced by immunoSEQ multiplex PCR, yet TCRdb's version contains in-frame clones alone and is incomplete. Of about 350,000 clones detected, around 20% appear once; the ten largest clones hold 0.044%. Input material: naive CD4+ T cells from blood. The receptors were gathered from a woman under 30 in good health.

V is TRBV5-1 and J is TRBJ2-5; 10 bases are a match to TRBD1. CDR1 is SGHRS, CDR2 YFSETQ, per germline. This CDR3 is built from 16 residues. V dropped 0 bases and J dropped 4; count of bases not matched to a gene: 6. CDR3 nucleotides: TGCGCCAGCAGCTTGGGCGGGACAGGGGCAAGAGAGACCCAGTACTTC. It translates to CASSLGGTGARETQYF.

The rearrangement uses TRBV9 and TRBJ1-5, with D unresolved. The CDR3 runs to 15 residues. Germline V gene lookup returns CDR1 SGDLS and CDR2 YYNGEE. Trimming took 5 bases from V and 0 from J, leaving 12 bases between them. The DNA for the CDR3 is TGTGCCAGCAGACCTGGACTCGATAGCAATCAGCCCCAGCATTTT. This encodes CASRPGLDSNQPQHF.

This chain joins TRBV15 and TRBJ2-3; 7 nucleotides agree with TRBD2. CDR1 LNHNV and CDR2 YYDKDF come from the germline V gene (reference sequence). V was pared by 6 bases and J by 6 bases, with 18 bases of the junction left unmatched. The CDR3 runs to 17 residues. The CDR3 region is CATRSEASGNSRDTQYF. The CDR3, as DNA: TGTGCCACCAGGTCAGAGGCTAGCGGAAATAGCAGGGATACGCAGTATTTT.

V is TRBV30 and J is TRBJ2-7, with D possibly matching TRBD1 (5 bases). Germline-derived CDR1 and CDR2 are GTSNPN and SVGIG (reference sequence). Deletions cut 0 bases from V and 3 bases from J, with 9 bases between. The CDR3 is 13 residues long. CDR3 bases: TGTGCCTGGAGTGTGTCGCAGGGCTACGAGCAGTACTTC. Its protein product is CAWSVSQGYEQYF.

This clone has just a few counts. The J gene is TRBJ2-5, the V gene TRBV5-4, with TRBD1 matching 11 bases. This CDR3 is 14 amino acids long. Per germline, CDR1 SGHNT and CDR2 YYREEE (reference sequence). Trimming removed 4 bases from V and 4 bases from J; junction bases left unmatched: 3. This CDR3 is CASSGGTGGETQYF. The CDR3 DNA reads as TGTGCCAGCAGCGGAGGGACAGGGGGAGAGACCCAGTACTTC.

The rearrangement links TRBV5-1 to TRBJ2-2, with D hard to call. The V and J ends lost 6 bases and 2 bases respectively, with 8 bases between them. The CDR3 consists of 13 residues. The germline CDR1 and CDR2 sequences are SGHRS and YFSETQ. Here the CDR3 DNA reads TGCGCCAGCACCGAGAGTAACACCGGGGAGCTGTTTTTT. Translating gives CASTESNTGELFF.

The V call is TRBV6-5, the J call TRBJ2-3, with D unclear. CDR1 MNHEY and CDR2 SVGAGI come from the germline V gene. With 5 bases removed from V and 2 bases from J, the gap between germline ends came to 11 bases. The CDR3 spans 14 residues. The CDR3 loop is CASSLMGPTDTQYF. DNA of the CDR3: TGTGCCAGCAGTCTTATGGGCCCCACAGATACGCAGTATTTT.

With respect to this clone: The same CDR3 can be traced to other DNA sequences in this sample. The chain recombines TRBV9 with TRBJ2-3; D gene uncertain. The CDR3 runs to 13 residues. Germline V gene sequence: CDR1 SGDLS, CDR2 YYNGEE. V gave up 4 bases and J gave up 0 bases, with 6 bases separating them. This CDR3 reads CASSPYSTDTQYF. The CDR3 nucleotides are TGTGCCAGCAGCCCGTATAGCACAGATACGCAGTATTTT.

The table lists this clone with a few counts. The chain carries TRBV10-3 and TRBJ1-2; D uncertain. The CDR3 is 18 residues long. V lost 6 bases and J 1 base, leaving 24 bases between the germline ends. Germline V gene lookup returns CDR1 ENHRY and CDR2 SYGVKD. The DNA for the CDR3 is TGTGCCATCAGGCCCCGAGTCTCCAGCGCCGTGGGTAACTATGGCTACACCTTC. This sequence encodes CAIRPRVSSAVGNYGYTF.

This clone was seen a handful of times. The V call is TRBV27, the J call TRBJ1-5; tentatively, D is TRBD1 (6 bases). CDR3 length: 17 residues. Per germline, CDR1 MNHEY and CDR2 SMNVEV (reference sequence). V lost 10 bases to trimming and J lost 2 bases, with 24 bases between them. CDR3 sequence: CATKPMTGGLGNQPQHF. The CDR3 nucleotides are TGTGCCACTAAACCGATGACGGGGGGCTTGGGCAATCAGCCCCAGCATTTT.

The table lists this clone with a few counts. The chain has TRBV20-1 and TRBJ2-3; D is perhaps TRBD2 (6 bases). CDR3 length: 11 residues. Germline values: CDR1 DFQATT, CDR2 SNEGSKA (reference sequence). V was trimmed by 8 bases and J by 4 bases, leaving 10 bases between them. CDR3 in amino acids: CSSGDSDTQYF. The CDR3 DNA sequence: TGCAGTTCGGGAGACTCAGATACGCAGTATTTT.

This chain uses TRBV28 with TRBJ2-2, with D possibly matching TRBD2 (5 bases). The V and J ends lost 7 bases and 3 bases respectively, with 9 bases between them. This CDR3 spans 13 amino acids. Germline CDR1 is MDHEN and CDR2 is SYDVKM. The CDR3 is CASTPGYTGELFF. CDR3 DNA sequence: TGTGCCAGCACCCCGGGGTACACCGGGGAGCTGTTTTTT.

The chain is built from TRBV9 and TRBJ1-1, with 7 bases matching TRBD1. V shed 4 bases, J shed 0 bases, and the junction held 12 bases outside the gene matches. CDR1 is SGDLS and CDR2 is YYNGEE in the germline V gene. The CDR3 has 17 residues. Written as DNA, the CDR3 is TGTGCCAGCAGCTCCCACAGGGGTGAGACCATGAACACTGAAGCTTTCTTT. Encoded protein: CASSSHRGETMNTEAFF.

This clone appeared a few times. CDR3 sequence reads: CAWRDTLGAGGPGEQFF. The CDR3 nucleotides are TGTGCCTGGAGGGATACGTTGGGAGCGGGAGGGCCGGGTGAGCAGTTCTTC. The chain carries TRBV30 and TRBJ2-1, with TRBD2 matching 10 bases. Trimming took 3 bases from V and 9 from J; bases not matched to a gene: 17. This CDR3 has 17 amino acids. Germline V gene data show CDR1 as GTSNPN and CDR2 as SVGIG (reference sequence).

The chain joins TRBV30 to TRBJ1-2, with no clear D. V was cut by 2 bases and J by 7 bases, with 11 bases left in between. CDR1 and CDR2 from the germline V gene are GTSNPN and SVGIG (reference sequence). The CDR3 is 12 amino acids. The CDR3 loop is CAWSSGFGGYTF. The CDR3 nucleotides read TGTGCCTGGAGTTCCGGGTTCGGTGGCTACACCTTC.

The chain couples TRBV5-4 to TRBJ2-5; 10 bases are shared with TRBD1. This CDR3 spans 15 amino acids. Germline assignment: CDR1 SGHNT and CDR2 YYREEE (reference sequence). Losses at the gene ends were 3 bases for V and 5 bases for J; bases not matched to a gene: 7. CDR3 amino acids: CASSSPGQGRETQYF. The DNA of the CDR3 is TGTGCCAGCAGCTCCCCGGGACAGGGGCGGGAGACCCAGTACTTC.

This chain uses TRBV5-1 with TRBJ1-2; 10 bases map to TRBD1. The CDR3 is 14 amino acids. CDR1 SGHRS and CDR2 YFSETQ come from the germline V gene. The V gene end was trimmed by 5 bases and the J gene end by 2 bases; junction bases not matched to a gene: 3. The CDR3 DNA reads as TGCGCCAGCAGAGTGACAGGGGGCAACTATGGCTACACCTTC. This gives the protein CASRVTGGNYGYTF.

V gene TRBV20-1 combines with J gene TRBJ1-2; perhaps TRBD1 as D (6 bases). Germline V gene lookup returns CDR1 DFQATT and CDR2 SNEGSKA (reference sequence). Trimming pared 5 bases from V and 6 bases from J, leaving 10 bases between. CDR3 length: 11 amino acids. CDR3 in DNA: TGCAGTGCTGGCGAGGGGGATGGCTACACCTTC. This gives the protein CSAGEGDGYTF.

The V and J genes are TRBV5-1 and TRBJ2-1; TRBD1 matches 8 bases. V gave up 5 bases and J gave up 4 bases; unmatched junction bases: 2. Germline loops: CDR1 SGHRS, CDR2 YFSETQ. This CDR3 contains 13 residues. CDR3 nucleotide sequence: TGCGCCAGCAGGACAGGGGATTACAATGAGCAGTTCTTC. It codes for CASRTGDYNEQFF.

V usage is TRBV28 and J usage is TRBJ1-1; D is unclear. The V end lost 2 bases, the J end lost 11 bases, and 15 bases lay between the germline ends. Germline CDR1 reads MDHEN; CDR2 reads SYDVKM. The CDR3 runs 13 residues. In DNA form, the CDR3 reads TGTGCCAGCAGTTTACAAACCACCCCGGGTGCTTTCTTT. Protein product: CASSLQTTPGAFF.

In DNA, the CDR3 is TGTGCCAGCAGATCGGGGCTAGCGGGACAAGAGACCCAGTACTTC. As protein: CASRSGLAGQETQYF. The chain carries TRBV6-1 and TRBJ2-5; 9 bases match TRBD2. The CDR3 runs to 15 residues. With V trimmed by 6 bases and J by 2 bases, 7 bases remained unmatched. Germline lookup yields CDR1 MNHNS and CDR2 SASEGT.

V usage is TRBV5-4 and J usage is TRBJ2-1; D possibly corresponds to TRBD2 (7 bases). The germline CDR1 and CDR2 sequences are SGHNT and YYREEE (reference sequence). Trimming left V 5 bases short and J 0 bases short, with 12 bases between. The CDR3 has 15 residues. The CDR3 loop reads CASRRGGGSYNEQFF. In nucleotides, the CDR3 is TGTGCCAGCAGGCGGGGAGGGGGCTCCTACAATGAGCAGTTCTTC.

This chain joins TRBV30 and TRBJ2-3, with 14 nucleotides matching TRBD2. The CDR3 runs to 15 residues. Germline CDR1 is GTSNPN and CDR2 is SVGIG (reference sequence). V was pared by 3 bases and J by 3 bases, with 2 bases of the junction left unmatched. The CDR3 here is CAWRGTSGRTDTQYF. CDR3 bases: TGTGCCTGGAGGGGGACTAGCGGGAGAACAGATACGCAGTATTTT.

The chain employs TRBV9 and TRBJ1-1; D is unclear. V lost 8 bases, J lost 4 bases, and 3 bases lay in between. This CDR3 spans 9 amino acids. Germline V CDR1 and CDR2: SGDLS, YYNGEE. The CDR3: CASSTEAFF. CDR3 DNA: TGTGCCAGTAGCACTGAAGCTTTCTTT.

The chain has TRBV7-3 and TRBJ2-2, with a weak D call TRBD1 (5 bases). Per the germline V gene, CDR1 is SGHTA and CDR2 is FQGTGA. The CDR3 is made up of 16 amino acids. V was clipped by 5 bases and J by 0 bases, with 13 bases between them. The CDR3 reads CASSPVRGTNTGELFF. The CDR3 DNA reads as TGTGCCAGCAGCCCAGTAAGGGGCACGAACACCGGGGAGCTGTTTTTT. The entire variable domain, with the rest obtained from reference TRBV7-3 and TRBJ2-2, is as follows: GAGVSQTPSNKVTEKGKYVELRCDPISGHTALYWYRQSLGQGPEFLIYFQGTGAADDSGLPNDRFFAVRPEGSVSTLKIQRTERGDSAVYLCASSPVRGTNTGELFFGEGSRLTVL.